Below, one TCR beta chain is given with its context. This specimen comes from a study of T cells in localized non-small cell lung cancer. Between the trimmed V and J ends, which lost 4 bases and 1 base, there was a span of 7 bases. Germline assignment: CDR1 GTSNPN and CDR2 SVGIG (reference sequence). This CDR3 spans 12 amino acids. Measured with immunoSEQ multiplex PCR; TCRdb has only the in-frame clones, and not every one. Of 20,000 to 25,000 clones in the sample, about four fifths are singletons; the top ten hold roughly 2.3%. Material: peripheral blood, obtained before any cancer treatment. The rearrangement joins TRBV30 to TRBJ2-5, with D possibly being TRBD1 (6 bases). The sequence came from a man aged 40 to 70 with stage I lung adenocarcinoma. This CDR3 reads CAWKGGQETQYF. The CDR3 region has the DNA TGTGCCTGGAAAGGGGGCCAAGAGACCCAGTACTTC. Drawing the rest from reference TRBV30 and TRBJ2-5, the complete variable domain is SQTIHQWPATLVQPVGSPLSLECTVEGTSNPNLYWYRQAAGRGLQLLFYSVGIGQISSEVPQNLSASRPQDRQFILSSKKLLLSDSGFYLCAWKGGQETQYFGPGTRLLVL.